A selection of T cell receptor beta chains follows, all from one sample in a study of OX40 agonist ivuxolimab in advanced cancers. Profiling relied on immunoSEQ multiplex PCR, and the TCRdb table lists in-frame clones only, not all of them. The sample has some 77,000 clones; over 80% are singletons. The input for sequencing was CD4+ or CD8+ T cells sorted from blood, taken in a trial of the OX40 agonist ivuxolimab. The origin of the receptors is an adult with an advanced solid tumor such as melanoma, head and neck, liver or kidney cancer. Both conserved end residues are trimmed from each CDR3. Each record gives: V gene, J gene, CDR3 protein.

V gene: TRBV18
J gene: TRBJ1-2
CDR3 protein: ASSPPTPSIYGYT

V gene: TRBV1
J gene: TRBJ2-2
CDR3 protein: TSSHGTSGEGDKDGELF

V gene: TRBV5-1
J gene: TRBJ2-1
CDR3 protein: ASSLTSGPNEQF

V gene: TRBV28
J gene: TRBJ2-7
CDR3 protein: ASSPNTHEQY

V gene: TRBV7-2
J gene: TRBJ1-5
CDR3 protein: ASSQKTGGKRNQPQH

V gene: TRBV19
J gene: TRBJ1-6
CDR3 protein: ASSMDRGYSPLH

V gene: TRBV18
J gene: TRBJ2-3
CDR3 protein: ASSSQADTQY

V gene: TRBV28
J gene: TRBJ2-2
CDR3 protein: ASSRPGGTGELF

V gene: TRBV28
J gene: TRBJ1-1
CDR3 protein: GARGNTEAF

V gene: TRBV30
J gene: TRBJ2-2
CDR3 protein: AWSELGELF

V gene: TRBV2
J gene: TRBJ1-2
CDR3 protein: ASSESGGDYGYT

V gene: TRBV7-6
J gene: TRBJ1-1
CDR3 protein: ASRLQGAHTEAF

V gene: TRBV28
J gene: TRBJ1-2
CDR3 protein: ASSLSIGPAYGYT

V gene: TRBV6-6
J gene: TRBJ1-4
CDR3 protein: ASSQSAGTNEKLF

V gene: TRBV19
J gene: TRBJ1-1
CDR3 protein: ASKRQSGMNTEAF

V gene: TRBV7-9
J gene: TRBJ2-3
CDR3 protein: ASSSIAGGKDTQY

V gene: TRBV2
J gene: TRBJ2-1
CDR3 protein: ANPVGTTLNEQF

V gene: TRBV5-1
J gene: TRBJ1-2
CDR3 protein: ASSLETSNYGYT